The T cell receptor beta chain under discussion was sequenced for a study of cytomegalovirus exposure and HLA in healthy donors. Use of 60 Vbeta and 13 Jbeta primers characterized the PCR. Some clones are missing from TCRdb's copy, which holds only in-frame ones; the method was immunoSEQ multiplex PCR. The sample carries 150,000 to 200,000 clones, approximately 62% recorded once. This clone was observed a few times. The germline gives CDR1 SNHLY, CDR2 FYNNEI. Trimming stripped 4 bases from V and 2 bases from J, with 12 bases between. This CDR3 region has 14 residues. The sequence derives from a man over 45 in good health and CMV-seronegative. The chain joins TRBV2 to TRBJ2-7, with D possibly matching TRBD1 (5 bases). Sequenced: PBMCs. The CDR3 DNA sequence: TGTGCCAGCAGTGGCCCGGCAGGGCCCTACGAGCAGTACTTC. Translation gives CASSGPAGPYEQYF.